This T cell receptor (beta chain) was obtained from a study of blood T cells in healthy people across ages. Overall study findings and caveats: Long-lived and aged donors differed, with more naive CD4+ cells and higher diversity in the long-lived.

Through a sample-barcoded 5' primer and a J-beta primer mix, a second PCR was run for roughly 6 to 11 cycles. TCRdb used MiXCR to reprocess the 5' RACE reads, holding one entry per CDR3 protein. The profile covers about a million distinct CDR3 sequences, with 35% to 40% appearing a single time and about 12% taken by the ten largest. This clonotype was observed a few times. What it recognizes is unknown. The CDR3 contains 13 residues. Germline V gene sequence: CDR1 DFQATT, CDR2 SNEGSKA (reference sequence). The sequenced sample consisted of blood. The chain recombines TRBV20-1 with TRBJ2-2; D might be TRBD2 (5 bases). This TCR derives from a man between 18 and 29 years old in good health. The CDR3 here is CSLQRPATGELFF. In DNA form, the CDR3 reads TGCAGCCTCCAGCGGCCGGCCACCGGGGAGCTGTTTTTT.